This section outlines one T cell receptor beta chain sequence together with its context. The data were taken from a study of blood T cell repertoires in COVID-19. TCRdb's table, derived via immunoSEQ multiplex PCR, lists solely in-frame clones and lacks some. The repertoire holds about 74,000 clones, with around 88% as singletons. The germline V gene has CDR1 MDHEN and CDR2 SYDVKM. Trimming left V 7 bases short and J 3 bases short, with 9 bases between. This CDR3 region has 12 residues. The sequencing input was peripheral blood. This clonotype was sampled from a woman aged 80 or older with active or convalescent COVID-19. The genes are TRBV28 and TRBJ2-5; a possible D gene is TRBD1 (6 bases). The CDR3 sequence: CASMGAEETQYF. CDR3 coding DNA: TGTGCCAGCATGGGGGCCGAAGAGACCCAGTACTTC.